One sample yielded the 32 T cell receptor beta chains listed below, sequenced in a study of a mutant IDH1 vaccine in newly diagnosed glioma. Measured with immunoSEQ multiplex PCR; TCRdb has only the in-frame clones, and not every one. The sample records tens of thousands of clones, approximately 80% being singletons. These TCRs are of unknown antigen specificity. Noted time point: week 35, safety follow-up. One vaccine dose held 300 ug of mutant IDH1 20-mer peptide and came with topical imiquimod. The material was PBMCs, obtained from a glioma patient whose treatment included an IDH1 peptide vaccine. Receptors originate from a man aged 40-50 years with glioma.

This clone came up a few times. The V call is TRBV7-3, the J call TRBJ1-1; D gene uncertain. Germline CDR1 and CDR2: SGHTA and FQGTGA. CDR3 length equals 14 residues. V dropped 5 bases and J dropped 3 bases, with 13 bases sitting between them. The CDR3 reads CASSPLGLDTEAFF. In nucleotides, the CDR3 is TGTGCCAGCAGCCCGTTGGGGTTGGACACTGAAGCTTTCTTT.

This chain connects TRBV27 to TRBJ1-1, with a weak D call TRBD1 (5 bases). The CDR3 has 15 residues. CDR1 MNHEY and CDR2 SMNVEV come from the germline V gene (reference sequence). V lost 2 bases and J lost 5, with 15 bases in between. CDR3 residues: CASSLEAGRKTEAFF. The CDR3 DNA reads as TGTGCCAGCAGTTTAGAAGCAGGGCGTAAGACTGAAGCTTTCTTT.

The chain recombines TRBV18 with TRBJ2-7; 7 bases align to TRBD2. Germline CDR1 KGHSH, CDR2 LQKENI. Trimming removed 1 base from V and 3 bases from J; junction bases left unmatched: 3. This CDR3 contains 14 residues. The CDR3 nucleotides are TGTGCCAGCTCACCACGGGAGGGGAGCTACGAGCAGTACTTC. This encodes CASSPREGSYEQYF.

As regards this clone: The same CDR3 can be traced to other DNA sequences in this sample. The CDR3 reads CASSLSTDTEAFF. CDR3 nucleotide sequence: TGTGCCAGCAGCTTATCGACAGACACTGAAGCTTTCTTT. The chain is built from TRBV7-9 and TRBJ1-1; D may be TRBD1 (5 bases). Germline values: CDR1 SEHNR, CDR2 FQNEAQ (reference sequence). CDR3 length: 13 amino acids. Trimming removed 2 bases from V and 3 bases from J, with 7 bases in between.

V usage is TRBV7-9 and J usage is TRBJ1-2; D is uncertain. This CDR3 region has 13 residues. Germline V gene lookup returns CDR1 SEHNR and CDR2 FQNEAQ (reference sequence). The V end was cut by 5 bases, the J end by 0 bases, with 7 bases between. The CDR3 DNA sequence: TGTGCCAGCAGCCTAGAGGCTAACTATGGCTACACCTTC. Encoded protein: CASSLEANYGYTF.

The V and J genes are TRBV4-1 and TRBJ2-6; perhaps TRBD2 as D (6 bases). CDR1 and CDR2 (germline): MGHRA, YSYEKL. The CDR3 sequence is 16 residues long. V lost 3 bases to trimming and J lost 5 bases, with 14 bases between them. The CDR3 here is CASSQERVWRANVLTF. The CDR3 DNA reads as TGCGCCAGCAGCCAGGAGCGGGTGTGGAGGGCCAACGTCCTGACTTTC.

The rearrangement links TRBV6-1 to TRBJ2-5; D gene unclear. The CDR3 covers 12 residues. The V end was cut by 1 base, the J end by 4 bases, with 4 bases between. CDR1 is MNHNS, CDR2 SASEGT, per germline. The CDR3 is CASSEGRETQYF. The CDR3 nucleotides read TGTGCCAGCAGTGAAGGTAGAGAGACCCAGTACTTC.

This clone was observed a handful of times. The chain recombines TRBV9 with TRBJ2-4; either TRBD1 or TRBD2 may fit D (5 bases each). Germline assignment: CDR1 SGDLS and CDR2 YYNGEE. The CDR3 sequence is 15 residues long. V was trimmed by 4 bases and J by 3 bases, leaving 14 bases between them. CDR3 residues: CASSSGTLGKNIQYF. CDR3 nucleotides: TGTGCCAGCAGCTCCGGGACCTTGGGCAAAAACATTCAGTACTTC.

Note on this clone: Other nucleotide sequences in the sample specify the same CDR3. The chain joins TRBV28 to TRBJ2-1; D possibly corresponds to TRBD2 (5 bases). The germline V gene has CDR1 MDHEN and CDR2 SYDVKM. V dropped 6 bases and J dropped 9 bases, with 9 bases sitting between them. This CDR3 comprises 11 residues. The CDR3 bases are TGTGCCAGCAGCCCTGAGGGTGAGCAGTTCTTC. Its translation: CASSPEGEQFF.

In DNA form, the CDR3 reads TGTGCCAGCAGCTTAGCGGACAGGGTCAATCAGCCCCAGCATTTT. Translating gives CASSLADRVNQPQHF. V is TRBV7-2 and J is TRBJ1-5; 8 bases fit TRBD1. The junction had 1 base not matched to a gene; V was cut back by 0 bases and J by 3 bases. Germline assignment: CDR1 SGHTA and CDR2 FQGNSA. This CDR3 region has 15 residues.

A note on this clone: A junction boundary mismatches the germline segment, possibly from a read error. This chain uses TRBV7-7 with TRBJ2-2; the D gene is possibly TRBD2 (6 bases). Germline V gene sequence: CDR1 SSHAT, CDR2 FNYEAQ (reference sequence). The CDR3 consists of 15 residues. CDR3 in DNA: TGTGCTAGCAGCCCGGGACTCACGAACACCGGGGAGCTGTTTTTT. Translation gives CASSPGLTNTGELFF.

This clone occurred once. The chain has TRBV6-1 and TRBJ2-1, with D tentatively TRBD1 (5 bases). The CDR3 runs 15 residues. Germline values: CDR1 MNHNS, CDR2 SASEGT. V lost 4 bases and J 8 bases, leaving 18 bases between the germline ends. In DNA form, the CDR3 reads TGTGCCAGCAGTGCACTGGGAAGGGGCGCATATGAGCAGTTCTTC. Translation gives CASSALGRGAYEQFF.

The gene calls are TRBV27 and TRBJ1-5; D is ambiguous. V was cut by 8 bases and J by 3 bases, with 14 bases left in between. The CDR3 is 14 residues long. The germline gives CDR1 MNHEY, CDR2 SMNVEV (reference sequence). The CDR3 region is CASRSLGFNQPQHF. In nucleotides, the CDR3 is TGTGCCAGCCGTTCCCTTGGCTTCAATCAGCCCCAGCATTTT.

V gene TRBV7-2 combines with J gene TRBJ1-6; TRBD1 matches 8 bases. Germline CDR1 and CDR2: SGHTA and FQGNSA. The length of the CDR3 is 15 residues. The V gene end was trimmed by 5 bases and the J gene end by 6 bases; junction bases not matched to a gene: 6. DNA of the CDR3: TGTGCCAGCAGCGGACAGGGACTTCTTAATTCACCCCTCCACTTT. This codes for CASSGQGLLNSPLHF.

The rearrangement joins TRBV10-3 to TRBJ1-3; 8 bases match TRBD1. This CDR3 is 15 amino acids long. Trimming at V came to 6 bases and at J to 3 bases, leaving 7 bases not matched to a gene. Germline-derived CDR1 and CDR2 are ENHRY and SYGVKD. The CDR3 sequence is CAIRRLTGGGNTIYF. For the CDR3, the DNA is TGTGCCATCAGGAGGCTTACAGGGGGTGGAAACACCATATATTTT.

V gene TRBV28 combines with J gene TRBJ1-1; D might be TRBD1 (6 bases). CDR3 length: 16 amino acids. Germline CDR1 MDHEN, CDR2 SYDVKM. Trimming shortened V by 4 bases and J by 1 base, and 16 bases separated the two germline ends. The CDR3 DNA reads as TGTGCCAGCAGTTCCCAGGGGAGGGGAAGGAACACTGAAGCTTTCTTT. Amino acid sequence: CASSSQGRGRNTEAFF. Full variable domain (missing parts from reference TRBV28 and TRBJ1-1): DVKVTQSSRYLVKRTGEKVFLECVQDMDHENMFWYRQDPGLGLRLIYFSYDVKMKEKGDIPEGYSVSREKKERFSLILESASTNQTSMYLCASSSQGRGRNTEAFFGQGTRLTVV.

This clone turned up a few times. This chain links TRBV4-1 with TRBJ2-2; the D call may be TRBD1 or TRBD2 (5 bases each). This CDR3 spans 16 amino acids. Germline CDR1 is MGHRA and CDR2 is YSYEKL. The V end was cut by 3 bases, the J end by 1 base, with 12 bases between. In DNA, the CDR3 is TGCGCCAGCAGCCACCCCGGGACCTTGAACACCGGGGAGCTGTTTTTT. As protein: CASSHPGTLNTGELFF.

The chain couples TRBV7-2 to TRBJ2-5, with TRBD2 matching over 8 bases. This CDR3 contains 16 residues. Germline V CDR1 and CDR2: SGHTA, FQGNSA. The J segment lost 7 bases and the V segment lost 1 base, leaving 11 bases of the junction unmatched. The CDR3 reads CASSLGRGAGDGTQYF. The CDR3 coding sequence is TGTGCCAGCAGCTTAGGTCGGGGAGCGGGGGATGGGACCCAGTACTTC.

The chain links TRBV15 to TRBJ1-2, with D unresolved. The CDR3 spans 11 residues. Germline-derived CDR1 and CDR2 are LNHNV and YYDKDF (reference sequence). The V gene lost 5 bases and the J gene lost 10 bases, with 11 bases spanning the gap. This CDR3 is CATSGNVVYTF. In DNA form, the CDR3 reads TGTGCCACCAGCGGAAACGTCGTCTACACCTTC.

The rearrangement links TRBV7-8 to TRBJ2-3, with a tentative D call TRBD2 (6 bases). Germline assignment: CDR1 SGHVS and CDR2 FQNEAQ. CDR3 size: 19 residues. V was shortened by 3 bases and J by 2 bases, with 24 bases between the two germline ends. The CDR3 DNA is TGTGCCAGCAGCTTGACAGTTTCGGGACTCCTTATTCCCACAGATACGCAGTATTTT. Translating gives CASSLTVSGLLIPTDTQYF.

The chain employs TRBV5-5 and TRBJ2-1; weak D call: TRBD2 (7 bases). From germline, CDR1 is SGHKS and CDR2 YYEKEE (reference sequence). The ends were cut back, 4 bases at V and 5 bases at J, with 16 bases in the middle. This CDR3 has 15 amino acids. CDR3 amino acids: CASSAYGGPNNEQFF. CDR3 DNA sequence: TGTGCCAGCAGCGCCTACGGGGGGCCTAACAATGAGCAGTTCTTC.

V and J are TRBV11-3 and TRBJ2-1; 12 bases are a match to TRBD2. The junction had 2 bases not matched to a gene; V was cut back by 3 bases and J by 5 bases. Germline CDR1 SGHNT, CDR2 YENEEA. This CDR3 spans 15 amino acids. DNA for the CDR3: TGTGCCAGCAGCTTTGGACTAGCGGGGAACAATGAGCAGTTCTTC. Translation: CASSFGLAGNNEQFF.

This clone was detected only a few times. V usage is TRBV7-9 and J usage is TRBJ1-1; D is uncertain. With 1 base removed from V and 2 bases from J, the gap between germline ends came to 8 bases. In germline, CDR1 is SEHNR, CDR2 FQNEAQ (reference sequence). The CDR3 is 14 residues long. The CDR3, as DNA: TGTGCCAGCAGCTTAGGTCCGGGAAACACTGAAGCTTTCTTT. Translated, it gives CASSLGPGNTEAFF. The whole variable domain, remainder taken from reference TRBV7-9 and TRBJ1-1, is DTGVSQNPRHKITKRGQNVTFRCDPISEHNRLYWYRQTLGQGPEFLTYFQNEAQLEKSRLLSDRFSAERPKGSFSTLEIQRTEQGDSAMYLCASSLGPGNTEAFFGQGTRLTVV.

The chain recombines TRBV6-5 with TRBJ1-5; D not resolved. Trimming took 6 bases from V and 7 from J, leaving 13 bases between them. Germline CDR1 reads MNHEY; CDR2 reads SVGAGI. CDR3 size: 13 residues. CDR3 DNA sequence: TGTGCCAGCAGCTACACCGTGGAACAGCCCCAGCATTTT. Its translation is CASSYTVEQPQHF.

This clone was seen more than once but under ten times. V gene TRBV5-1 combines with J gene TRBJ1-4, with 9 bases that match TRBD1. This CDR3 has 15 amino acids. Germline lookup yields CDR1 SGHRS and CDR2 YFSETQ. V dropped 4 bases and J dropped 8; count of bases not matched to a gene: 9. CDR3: CASSKTQGAREKLFF. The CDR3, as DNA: TGCGCCAGCAGCAAAACACAGGGGGCTCGGGAAAAACTGTTTTTT. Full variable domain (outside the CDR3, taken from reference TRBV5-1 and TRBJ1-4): KAGVTQTPRYLIKTRGQQVTLSCSPISGHRSVSWYQQTPGQGLQFLFEYFSETQRNKGNFPGRFSGRQFSNSRSEMNVSTLELGDSALYLCASSKTQGAREKLFFGSGTQLSVL.

The CDR3 DNA reads TGTGCCAGCAGAACCATAGGGGGCCGGAGAACCTACGAGCAGTACTTC. The encoded protein is CASRTIGGRRTYEQYF. The chain employs TRBV27 and TRBJ2-7; 7 bases fit TRBD1. The germline CDR1 and CDR2 sequences are MNHEY and SMNVEV (reference sequence). V trimming: 6 bases; J trimming: 2 bases; junction bases outside the gene matches: 13. CDR3 length equals 16 residues.

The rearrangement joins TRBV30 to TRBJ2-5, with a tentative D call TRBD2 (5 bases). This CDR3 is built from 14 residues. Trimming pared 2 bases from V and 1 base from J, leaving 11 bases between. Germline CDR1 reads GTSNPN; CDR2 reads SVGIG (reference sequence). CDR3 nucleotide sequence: TGTGCCTGGAGTCACGGGATCCTCCAAGAGACCCAGTACTTC. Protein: CAWSHGILQETQYF.

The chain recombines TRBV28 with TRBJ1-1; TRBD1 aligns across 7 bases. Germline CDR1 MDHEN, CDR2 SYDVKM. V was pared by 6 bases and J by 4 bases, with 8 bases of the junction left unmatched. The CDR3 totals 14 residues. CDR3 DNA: TGTGCCAGCAGACTGACAGGGCGAATCACTGAAGCTTTCTTT. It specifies CASRLTGRITEAFF.

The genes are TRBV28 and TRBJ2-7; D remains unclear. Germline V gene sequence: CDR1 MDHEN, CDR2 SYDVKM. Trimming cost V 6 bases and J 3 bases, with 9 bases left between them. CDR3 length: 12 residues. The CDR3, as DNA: TGTGCCAGCAGCTCCCCCTTCTACGAGCAGTACTTC. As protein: CASSSPFYEQYF.

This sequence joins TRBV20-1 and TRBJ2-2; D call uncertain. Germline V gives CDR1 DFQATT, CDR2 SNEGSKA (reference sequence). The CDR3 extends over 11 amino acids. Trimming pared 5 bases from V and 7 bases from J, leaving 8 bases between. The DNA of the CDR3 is TGCAGTGCTGCCAGAGGCGGGGAGCTGTTTTTT. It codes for CSAARGGELFF.

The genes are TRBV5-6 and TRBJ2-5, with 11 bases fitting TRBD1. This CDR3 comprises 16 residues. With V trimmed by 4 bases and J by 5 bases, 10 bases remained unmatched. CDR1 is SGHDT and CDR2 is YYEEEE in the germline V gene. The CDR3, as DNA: TGTGCCAGCAGCCTCGGACAGGGGGCTACTGGGGAGACCCAGTACTTC. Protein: CASSLGQGATGETQYF. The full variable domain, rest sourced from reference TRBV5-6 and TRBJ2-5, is DAGVTQSPTHLIKTRGQQVTLRCSPKSGHDTVSWYQQALGQGPQFIFQYYEEEERQRGNFPDRFSGHQFPNYSSELNVNALLLGDSALYLCASSLGQGATGETQYFGPGTRLLVL.

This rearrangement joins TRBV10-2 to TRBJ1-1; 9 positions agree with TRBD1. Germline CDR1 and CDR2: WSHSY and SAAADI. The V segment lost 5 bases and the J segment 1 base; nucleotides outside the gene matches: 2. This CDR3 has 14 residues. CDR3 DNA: TGCGCCAGCAGTTTACAGGGGGCGAACACTGAAGCTTTCTTT. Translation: CASSLQGANTEAFF.